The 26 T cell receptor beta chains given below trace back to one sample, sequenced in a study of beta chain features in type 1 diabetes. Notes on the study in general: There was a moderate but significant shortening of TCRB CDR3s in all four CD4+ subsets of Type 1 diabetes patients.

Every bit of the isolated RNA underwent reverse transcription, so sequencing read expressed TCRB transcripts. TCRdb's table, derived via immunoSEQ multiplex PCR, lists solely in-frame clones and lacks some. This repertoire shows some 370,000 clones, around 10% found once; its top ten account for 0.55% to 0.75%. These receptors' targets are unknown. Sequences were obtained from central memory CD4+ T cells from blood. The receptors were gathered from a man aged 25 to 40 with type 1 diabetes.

The CDR3 is CASSFGQGRTDTQYF. CDR3 DNA sequence: TGTGCCAGCAGCTTCGGCCAGGGGAGGACAGATACGCAGTATTTT. This chain uses TRBV7-9 with TRBJ2-3; D may correspond to TRBD1 or TRBD2 (6 bases each). The CDR3 runs 15 residues. Trimming left V 3 bases short and J 3 bases short, with 13 bases between. Germline V gives CDR1 SEHNR, CDR2 FQNEAQ (reference sequence).

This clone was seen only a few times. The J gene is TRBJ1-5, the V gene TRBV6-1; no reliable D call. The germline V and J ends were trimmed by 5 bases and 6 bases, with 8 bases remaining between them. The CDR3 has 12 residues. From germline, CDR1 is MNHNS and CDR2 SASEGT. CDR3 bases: TGTGCCAGCAGTCGGAGCGGTCAGCCCCAGCATTTT. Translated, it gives CASSRSGQPQHF.

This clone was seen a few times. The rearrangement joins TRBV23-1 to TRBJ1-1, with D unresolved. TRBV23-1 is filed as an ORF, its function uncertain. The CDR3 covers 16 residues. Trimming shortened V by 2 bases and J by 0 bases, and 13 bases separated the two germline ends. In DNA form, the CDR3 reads TGCGCCAGCAGTCAACCAAATTGCAGGATGAACACTGAAGCTTTCTTT. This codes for CASSQPNCRMNTEAFF.

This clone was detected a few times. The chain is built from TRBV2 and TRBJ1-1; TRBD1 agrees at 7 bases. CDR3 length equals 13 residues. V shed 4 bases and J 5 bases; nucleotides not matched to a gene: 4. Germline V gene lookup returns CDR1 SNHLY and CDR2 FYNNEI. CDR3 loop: CASSATGTTEAFF. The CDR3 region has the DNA TGTGCCAGCAGTGCGACAGGGACGACTGAAGCTTTCTTT.

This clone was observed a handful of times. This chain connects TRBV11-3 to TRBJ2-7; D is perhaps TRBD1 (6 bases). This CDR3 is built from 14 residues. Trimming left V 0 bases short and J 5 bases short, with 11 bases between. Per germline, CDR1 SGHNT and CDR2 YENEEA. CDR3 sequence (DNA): TGTGCCAGCAGCTTAGACAGGGGCCGGGACGAGCAGTACTTC. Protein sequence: CASSLDRGRDEQYF.

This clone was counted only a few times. This chain's CDR3 is CASRVGTGYTGELFF. The CDR3 DNA follows: TGTGCCAGTAGAGTTGGGACAGGGTACACCGGGGAGCTGTTTTTT. The chain couples TRBV19 to TRBJ2-2, with TRBD1 matching over 9 bases. V lost 6 bases to trimming and J lost 3 bases; unmatched junction nucleotides: 5. The CDR3 consists of 15 residues. The V gene's germline CDR1 is LNHDA and CDR2 SQIVND (reference sequence).

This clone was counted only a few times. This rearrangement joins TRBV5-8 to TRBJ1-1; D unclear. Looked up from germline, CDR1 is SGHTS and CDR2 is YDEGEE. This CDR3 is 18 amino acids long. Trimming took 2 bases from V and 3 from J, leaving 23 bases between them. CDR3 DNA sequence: TGTGCCAGCAGCTTAGGTTGGGGTGAGGCCTTGGTAGACACTGAAGCTTTCTTT. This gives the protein CASSLGWGEALVDTEAFF.

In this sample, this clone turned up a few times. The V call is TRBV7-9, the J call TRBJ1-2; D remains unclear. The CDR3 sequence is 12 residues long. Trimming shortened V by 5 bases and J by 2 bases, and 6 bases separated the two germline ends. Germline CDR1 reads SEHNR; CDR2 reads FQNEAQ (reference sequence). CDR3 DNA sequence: TGTGCCAGCAGCCGAAGAAACTATGGCTACACCTTC. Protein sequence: CASSRRNYGYTF.

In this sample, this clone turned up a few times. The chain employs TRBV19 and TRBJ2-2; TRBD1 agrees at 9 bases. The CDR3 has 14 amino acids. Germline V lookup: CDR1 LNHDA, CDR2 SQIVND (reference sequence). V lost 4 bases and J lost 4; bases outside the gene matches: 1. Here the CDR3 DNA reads TGTGCCAGTAGTAAGACAGGGGGCACCGGGGAGCTGTTTTTT. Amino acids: CASSKTGGTGELFF.

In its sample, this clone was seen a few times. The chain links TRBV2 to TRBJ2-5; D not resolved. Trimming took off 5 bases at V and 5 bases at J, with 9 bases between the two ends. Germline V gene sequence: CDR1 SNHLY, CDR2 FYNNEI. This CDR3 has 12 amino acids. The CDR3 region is CASSLARETQYF. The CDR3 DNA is TGTGCCAGCAGTTTAGCTAGGGAGACCCAGTACTTC.

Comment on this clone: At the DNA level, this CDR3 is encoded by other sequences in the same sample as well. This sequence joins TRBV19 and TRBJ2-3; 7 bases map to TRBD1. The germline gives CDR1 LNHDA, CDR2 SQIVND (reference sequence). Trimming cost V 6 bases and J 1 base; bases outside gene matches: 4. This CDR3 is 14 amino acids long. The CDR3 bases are TGTGCCAGTAGCAGACAGGGCCGCACAGATACGCAGTATTTT. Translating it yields CASSRQGRTDTQYF.

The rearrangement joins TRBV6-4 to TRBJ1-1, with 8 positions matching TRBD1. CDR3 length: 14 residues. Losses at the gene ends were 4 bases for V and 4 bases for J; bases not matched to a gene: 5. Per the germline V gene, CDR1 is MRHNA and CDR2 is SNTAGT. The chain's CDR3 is CASSAETGVTEAFF. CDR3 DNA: TGTGCCAGCAGTGCTGAGACAGGGGTCACTGAAGCTTTCTTT.

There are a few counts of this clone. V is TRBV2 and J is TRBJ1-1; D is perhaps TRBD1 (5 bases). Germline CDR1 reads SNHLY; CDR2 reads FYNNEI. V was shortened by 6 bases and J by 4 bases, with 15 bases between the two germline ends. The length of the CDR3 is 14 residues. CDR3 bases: TGTGCCAGCAGGGTGAGGGGTGGTGGCACTGAAGCTTTCTTT. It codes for CASRVRGGGTEAFF.

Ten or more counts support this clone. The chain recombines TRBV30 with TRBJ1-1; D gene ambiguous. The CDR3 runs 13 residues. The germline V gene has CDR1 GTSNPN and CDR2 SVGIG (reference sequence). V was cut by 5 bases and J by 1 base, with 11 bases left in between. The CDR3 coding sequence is TGTGCCTGGGGGGTCGAAAGGAACACTGAAGCTTTCTTT. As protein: CAWGVERNTEAFF.

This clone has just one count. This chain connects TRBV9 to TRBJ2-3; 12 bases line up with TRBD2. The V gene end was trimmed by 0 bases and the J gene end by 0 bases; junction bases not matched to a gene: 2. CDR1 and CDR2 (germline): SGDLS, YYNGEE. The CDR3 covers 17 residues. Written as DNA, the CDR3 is TGTGCCAGCAGCGTAGCTGGGACTAGCGGGAGCACAGATACGCAGTATTTT. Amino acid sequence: CASSVAGTSGSTDTQYF. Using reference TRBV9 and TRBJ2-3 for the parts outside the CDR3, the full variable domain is DSGVTQTPKHLITATGQRVTLRCSPRSGDLSVYWYQQSLDQGLQFLIQYYNGEERAKGNILERFSAQQFPDLHSELNLSSLELGDSALYFCASSVAGTSGSTDTQYFGPGTRLTVL.

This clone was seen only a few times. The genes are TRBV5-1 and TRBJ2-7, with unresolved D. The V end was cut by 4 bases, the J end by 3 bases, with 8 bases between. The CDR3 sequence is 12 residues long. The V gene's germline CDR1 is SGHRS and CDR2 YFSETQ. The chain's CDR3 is CASSVDIYEQYF. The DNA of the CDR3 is TGCGCCAGCAGCGTCGACATCTACGAGCAGTACTTC.

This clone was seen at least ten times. CDR3 amino acids: CASSLGQGRTGELFF. CDR3 sequence (DNA): TGTGCCAGCAGCCTAGGACAGGGCCGGACCGGGGAGCTGTTTTTT. This chain links TRBV7-2 with TRBJ2-2, with 8 bases matching TRBD1. The CDR3 contains 15 residues. Germline lookup yields CDR1 SGHTA and CDR2 FQGNSA. The V segment lost 5 bases and the J segment 5 bases; nucleotides outside the gene matches: 7.

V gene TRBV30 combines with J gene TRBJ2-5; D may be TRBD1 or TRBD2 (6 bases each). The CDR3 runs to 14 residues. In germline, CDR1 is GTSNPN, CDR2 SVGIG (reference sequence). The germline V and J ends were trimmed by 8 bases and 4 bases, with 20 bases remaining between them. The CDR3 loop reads CAPLGGPLGETQYF. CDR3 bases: TGTGCCCCGCTCGGGGGCCCCTTGGGAGAGACCCAGTACTTC.

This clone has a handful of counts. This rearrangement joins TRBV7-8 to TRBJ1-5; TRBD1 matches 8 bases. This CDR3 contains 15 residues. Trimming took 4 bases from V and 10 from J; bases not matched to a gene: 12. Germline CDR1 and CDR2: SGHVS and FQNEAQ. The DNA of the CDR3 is TGTGCCAGCAGCTCCCAAGGGACAGGTATCAGCCCCCAGCATTTT. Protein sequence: CASSSQGTGISPQHF.

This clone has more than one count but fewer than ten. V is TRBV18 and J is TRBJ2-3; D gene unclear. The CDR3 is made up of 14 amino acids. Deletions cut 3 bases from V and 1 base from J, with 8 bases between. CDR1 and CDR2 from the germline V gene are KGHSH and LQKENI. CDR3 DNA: TGTGCCAGCTCACCTAACCCTCGCACAGATACGCAGTATTTT. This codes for CASSPNPRTDTQYF.

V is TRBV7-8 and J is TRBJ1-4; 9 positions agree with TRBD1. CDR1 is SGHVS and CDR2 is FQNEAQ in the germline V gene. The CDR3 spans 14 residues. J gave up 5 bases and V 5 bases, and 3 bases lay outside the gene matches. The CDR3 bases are TGTGCCAGCAGCCAGGGACAGGGAAATGAAAAACTGTTTTTT. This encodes CASSQGQGNEKLFF. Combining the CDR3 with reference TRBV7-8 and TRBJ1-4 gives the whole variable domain GAGVSQSPRYKVAKRGQDVALRCDPISGHVSLFWYQQALGQGPEFLTYFQNEAQLDKSGLPSDRFFAERPEGSVSTLKIQRTQQEDSAVYLCASSQGQGNEKLFFGSGTQLSVL.

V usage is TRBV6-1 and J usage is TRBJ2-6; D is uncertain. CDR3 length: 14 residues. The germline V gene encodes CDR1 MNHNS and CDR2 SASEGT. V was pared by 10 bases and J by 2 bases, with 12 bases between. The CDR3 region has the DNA TGTGCCACCGAGGAGTGGACTGGGGCCAACGTCCTGACTTTC. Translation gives CATEEWTGANVLTF.

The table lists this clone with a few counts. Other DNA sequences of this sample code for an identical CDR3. This CDR3 reads CSVDRTYGYTF. CDR3 in DNA: TGCAGCGTTGACAGGACCTATGGCTACACCTTC. The V call is TRBV29-1, the J call TRBJ1-2; the D is unclear. Trimming left V 3 bases short and J 4 bases short, with 6 bases between. In germline, CDR1 is SQVTM, CDR2 ANQGSEA. The CDR3 has 11 residues.

As DNA, the CDR3 is TGTGCCAGCAGCTCCTCCGGGACTAGCTACAATGAGCAGTTCTTC. Translation gives CASSSSGTSYNEQFF. This rearrangement joins TRBV11-1 to TRBJ2-1, with 8 bases matching TRBD2. The V gene end was trimmed by 4 bases and the J gene end by 3 bases; junction bases not matched to a gene: 5. Germline V gives CDR1 SGHAT, CDR2 FQDESV (reference sequence). This CDR3 is built from 15 residues.

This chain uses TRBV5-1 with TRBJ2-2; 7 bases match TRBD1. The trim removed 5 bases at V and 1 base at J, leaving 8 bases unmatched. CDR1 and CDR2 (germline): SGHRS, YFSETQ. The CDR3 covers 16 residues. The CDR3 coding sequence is TGCGCCAGCAGGCCTAAGGGGGCTGAGAACACCGGGGAGCTGTTTTTT. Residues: CASRPKGAENTGELFF.

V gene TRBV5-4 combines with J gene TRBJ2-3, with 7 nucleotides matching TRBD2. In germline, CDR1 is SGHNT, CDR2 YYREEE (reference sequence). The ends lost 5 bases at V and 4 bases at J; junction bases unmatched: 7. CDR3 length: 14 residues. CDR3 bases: TGTGCCAGCAGTCCCGCTGGGGGGGCAGATACGCAGTATTTT. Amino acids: CASSPAGGADTQYF.